A selection of T cell receptor beta chains follows, all from one sample in a study of vaccination and CD4 T cells after COVID-19. TCRdb analysed the PCR reads with MiXCR anew, one entry per CDR3 protein. The sample lists approximately 23,000 distinct CDR3 sequences, roughly two fifths occurring once. Their recognized antigens are unknown. The material was CD4+ T cells from blood, cultured in vitro, obtained about 7 months after SARS-CoV-2 vaccination. These receptors were obtained from a human donor who had recovered from COVID-19. CDR3s include the opening cysteine and the closing phenylalanine or tryptophan. The D gene is left open where the match is weak. Clone size is shown for a subset of rows, as once, few, many or a class of expanded clone.

TRBJ1-2 - TRBV10-2 - CASSGSKKANYGYTF TGCGCCAGCAGTGGGTCCAAGAAAGCTAACTATGGCTACACCTTC
TRBJ1-6 - TRBV20-1 - CSASTPRGSPLHF TGCAGTGCTTCGACACCCCGGGGCTCACCCCTCCACTTT
TRBJ2-5 - TRBV28 - CASSFIGRGIREETQYF TGTGCCAGCAGTTTCATTGGCAGGGGAATTAGGGAAGAGACCCAGTACTTC
TRBJ2-1 - TRBV20-1 TRBD2 CSAFTSGGAANNEQFF TGCAGTGCCTTTACCAGCGGGGGGGCGGCAAACAATGAGCAGTTCTTC
TRBJ2-7 - TRBV20-1 - CSATKGDLPLYEQYF TGCAGTGCTACCAAGGGGGACTTGCCCCTGTACGAGCAGTACTTC
TRBJ2-5 - TRBV11-3 TRBD2 CASGPRGSSGAQETQYF TGTGCCAGCGGCCCCCGAGGGTCTAGCGGTGCCCAAGAGACCCAGTACTTC
TRBJ2-5 - TRBV2 TRBD2 CASSLRLAGGETQYF TGTGCCAGCTCTTTGAGACTAGCGGGAGGGGAGACCCAGTACTTC
TRBJ1-1 medium-sized TRBV7-2 - CASSLFRSNAPNTEAFF TGTGCCAGCAGCTTGTTCAGAAGTAACGCTCCGAACACTGAAGCTTTCTTT
TRBJ1-6 - TRBV19 - CATGRSGVDSPLHF TGTGCCACTGGAAGGAGCGGGGTCGATTCACCCCTCCACTTT
TRBJ2-7 few TRBV7-2 TRBD2 CASSRRLAAPYEQYF TGTGCCAGCAGTCGCAGACTAGCGGCCCCCTACGAGCAGTACTTC
TRBJ2-5 few TRBV7-8 TRBD2 CASSGTSMETQYF TGTGCCAGCAGCGGGACTAGCATGGAGACCCAGTACTTC
TRBJ2-7 few TRBV7-8 - CASSSTGASYEQYF TGTGCCAGCAGCTCAACAGGAGCTTCCTACGAGCAGTACTTC
TRBJ2-5 many TRBV15 TRBD1 CATSSYGTGLQETQYF TGTGCCACCAGCAGCTATGGGACAGGCCTCCAAGAGACCCAGTACTTC
TRBJ2-1 - TRBV20-1 TRBD2 CSATGLAGSPGNEQFF TGCAGTGCTACTGGACTAGCGGGTTCCCCGGGGAATGAGCAGTTCTTC
TRBJ2-3 few TRBV7-3 - CASRWTPLNTDTQYF TGTGCCAGCAGGTGGACTCCATTAAACACAGATACGCAGTATTTT
TRBJ1-2 few TRBV20-1 - CSAADSRNYGYTF TGCAGTGCTGCGGACAGTAGGAACTATGGCTACACCTTC
TRBJ1-2 - TRBV18 TRBD1 CASAQGANYGYTF TGTGCCAGCGCACAGGGGGCTAACTATGGCTACACCTTC
TRBJ2-5 few TRBV7-2 TRBD2 CASSLQRGVETQYF TGTGCCAGCAGCTTACAGCGGGGGGTAGAGACCCAGTACTTC
TRBJ1-2 - TRBV6-1 - CASSEGWELGYGYTF TGTGCCAGCAGTGAAGGGTGGGAACTGGGCTATGGCTACACCTTC
TRBJ2-3 - TRBV20-1 - CSALSSTDTQYF TGCAGTGCTCTATCTAGCACAGATACGCAGTATTTT
TRBJ2-3 - TRBV24-1 TRBD1 CATSDLTDREGTDTQYF TGTGCCACCAGTGACCTGACGGACAGGGAAGGGACAGATACGCAGTATTTT
TRBJ1-2 few TRBV6-2/TRBV6-3 TRBD1 CASSDRDSDYTF TGTGCCAGCAGTGACCGGGACAGTGACTACACCTTC
TRBJ2-6 - TRBV7-2 TRBD1 CASSYTGAGANVLTF TGTGCCAGCAGCTATACAGGGGCTGGGGCCAACGTCCTGACTTTC
TRBJ1-4 - TRBV20-1 - CSVSATNEKLFF TGCAGTGTGTCAGCAACTAATGAAAAACTGTTTTTT
TRBJ1-1 few TRBV6-1 - CASSERGQSEAFF TGTGCCAGCAGTGAAAGAGGACAATCTGAAGCTTTCTTT
TRBJ2-2 - TRBV7-3 TRBD2 CASSSPSGAGELFF TGTGCCAGCAGCTCGCCTAGCGGTGCCGGGGAGCTGTTTTTT
TRBJ1-1 - TRBV6-1 TRBD1 CASSPGGAWDTEAFF TGTGCCAGCAGTCCAGGGGGCGCGTGGGACACTGAAGCTTTCTTT
TRBJ1-1 few TRBV7-8 - CASSLDVVTEAFF TGTGCCAGCAGCTTAGATGTGGTCACTGAAGCTTTCTTT
TRBJ2-7 few TRBV20-1 - CSASAGAEQYF TGCAGTGCTAGCGCCGGAGCCGAGCAGTACTTC
TRBJ2-7 - TRBV27 TRBD2 CASSFPAEDSGRRYEQYF TGTGCCAGCAGTTTCCCCGCGGAGGATAGCGGGAGGAGGTACGAGCAGTACTTC
TRBJ2-3 - TRBV20-1 - CSASGDTDTQYF TGCAGTGCTAGCGGGGACACAGATACGCAGTATTTT
TRBJ1-1 - TRBV20-1 - CSANKGASNTEAFF TGCAGTGCTAACAAAGGGGCCTCGAACACTGAAGCTTTCTTT
TRBJ2-5 - TRBV7-8 - CASSFTGKVEWIETQYF TGTGCCAGCAGCTTCACAGGGAAGGTGGAGTGGATAGAGACCCAGTACTTC
TRBJ1-6 - TRBV10-3 - CAISEAGPPSGSPLHF TGTGCCATCAGTGAGGCCGGGCCCCCGTCGGGCTCACCCCTCCACTTT
TRBJ1-1 - TRBV11-3 - CASSLVRGSMNTEAFF TGTGCCAGCAGCTTAGTGAGGGGCAGCATGAACACTGAAGCTTTCTTT
TRBJ2-7 few TRBV7-2 - CASSLAGEYEQYF TGTGCCAGCAGCTTAGCGGGAGAGTACGAGCAGTACTTC
TRBJ1-5 - TRBV12-3/TRBV12-4 - CASSQGNQPQHF TGTGCCAGCTCACAGGGCAATCAGCCCCAGCATTTT
TRBJ2-7 - TRBV6-1 TRBD1 CASRRGDRGEGEQYF TGTGCCAGCAGACGCGGGGACAGGGGTGAAGGGGAGCAGTACTTC
TRBJ2-7 - TRBV6-1 - CASRRSSYEQYF TGTGCCAGCAGGAGGAGCTCCTACGAGCAGTACTTC
TRBJ1-6 - TRBV7-2 - CASSGMAYNSPLHF TGTGCCAGCAGCGGCATGGCTTATAATTCACCCCTCCACTTT
TRBJ1-2 - TRBV6-5 TRBD1 CASSYSPGQLNYGYTF TGTGCCAGCAGTTACTCCCCGGGACAGCTCAACTATGGCTACACCTTC
TRBJ2-2 few TRBV20-1 TRBD1 CSARDSRTGFTGELFF TGCAGTGCTAGAGATAGTAGGACAGGGTTTACCGGGGAGCTGTTTTTT
TRBJ2-7 - TRBV6-1 - CASSDTGRTYEQYF TGTGCCAGCAGCGACACAGGGAGGACTTACGAGCAGTACTTC
TRBJ1-6 few TRBV7-2 - CASSLESASPLHF TGTGCCAGCAGCTTAGAGAGTGCATCACCCCTCCACTTT
TRBJ2-1 - TRBV7-8 TRBD2 CASTPRGWTSGRVGNEQFF TGTGCCAGCACCCCTAGGGGATGGACTAGCGGGAGGGTGGGCAATGAGCAGTTCTTC
TRBJ2-5 - TRBV7-6 - CASSSWTLAGETQYF TGTGCCAGCAGCTCCTGGACCCTGGCGGGAGAGACCCAGTACTTC